The sequence of this T cell receptor (beta chain) was determined in a study of CD8 T cells in ankylosing spondylitis. Points from the study as a whole: Past studies reported some motif variants in reactive arthritis synovial fluid and blood. In ankylosing spondylitis blood, a motif of fewer than 10 highly homologous TCR beta variants appeared characteristic.

V was shortened by 8 bases and J by 0 bases, with 8 bases between the two germline ends. The CDR3 is made up of 13 amino acids. With respect to this clonotype: Its specificity is not known.

Libraries for TCR beta were made by quantitative 5'-RACE with molecular barcodes. TCRdb reanalysed the 5' RACE reads using MiXCR and keeps one entry per CDR3 protein. The repertoire includes approximately 250,000 distinct CDR3 sequences, 20% to 30% of them detected once, and roughly 0.6% sits in the top ten. This chain links TRBV12-3 or TRBV12-4 with TRBJ1-3; no clear D gene. The source material was blood, either unsorted or a sorted T cell fraction (not recorded which). This receptor was obtained from a male donor with ankylosing spondylitis or in good health (not recorded which). CDR3 bases: TGTGCCAGCCGACCGAGCTCTGGAAACACCATATATTTT. Its protein product is CASRPSSGNTIYF.